These T cell receptor beta chains were read from a single sample in a study of PD-1 blockade in classical Hodgkin lymphoma. The protocol was immunoSEQ multiplex PCR, while the TCRdb copy is restricted to in-frame clones and leaves out a portion. The data hold 30,000 or so clones, with around 87% observed a single time. The sample here was CD4+ T cells from blood, taken before the fourth cycle of nivolumab. Receptors were obtained from a human donor with classical Hodgkin lymphoma. CDR3s include the opening cysteine and the closing phenylalanine or tryptophan. D genes are given only for firm matches. Some rows mark clone size as missing; the rest say once, few, many or name a class of expanded clone.

d_call: .; v_call: TRBV13; j_call: TRBJ2-3; clone_size: .; cdr3_nt: TGTGCCAGCAGCTTGAGGTCTAGCCGAACGGATACGCAGTATTTT; cdr3_aa: CASSLRSSRTDTQYF
d_call: .; v_call: TRBV7-7; j_call: TRBJ2-1; clone_size: .; cdr3_nt: TGTGCTAGCAGCTTAGGTGGGGGCGCGGTGGGGAATGAGCAGTTCTTC; cdr3_aa: CASSLGGGAVGNEQFF
d_call: TRBD1; v_call: TRBV29-1; j_call: TRBJ2-3; clone_size: .; cdr3_nt: TGCAGCGGAACTCCGGGACAGTTCACAGATACGCAGTATTTT; cdr3_aa: CSGTPGQFTDTQYF
d_call: TRBD2; v_call: TRBV18; j_call: TRBJ2-3; clone_size: .; cdr3_nt: TGTGCCAGCTCACCGGGACTAGCGGGTCCGTTTGGCACAGATACGCAGTATTTT; cdr3_aa: CASSPGLAGPFGTDTQYF
d_call: .; v_call: TRBV5-1; j_call: TRBJ2-7; clone_size: .; cdr3_nt: TGCGCCAGCAGCTTGGAGGTTAGCGGCTACGAGCAGTACTTC; cdr3_aa: CASSLEVSGYEQYF
d_call: .; v_call: TRBV28; j_call: TRBJ1-2; clone_size: .; cdr3_nt: TGTGCCAGCAGTTTATTCTCTCCCAAGCTCCATGGCTACACCTTC; cdr3_aa: CASSLFSPKLHGYTF
d_call: .; v_call: TRBV29-1; j_call: TRBJ2-3; clone_size: few; cdr3_nt: TGCAGCGTTGAAGGTCTTCCCACCTACAATCCCACAGATACGCAGTATTTT; cdr3_aa: CSVEGLPTYNPTDTQYF
d_call: .; v_call: TRBV7-3; j_call: TRBJ2-6; clone_size: .; cdr3_nt: TGTGCCAGCAGCCCCCGGGAGAGGTCTGGGGCCAACGTCCTGACTTTC; cdr3_aa: CASSPRERSGANVLTF
d_call: TRBD2; v_call: TRBV10-3; j_call: TRBJ2-3; clone_size: .; cdr3_nt: TGTGCCATCAAGATAGCGGGGGGCACAGATACGCAGTATTTT; cdr3_aa: CAIKIAGGTDTQYF
d_call: TRBD1; v_call: TRBV5-1; j_call: TRBJ2-7; clone_size: .; cdr3_nt: TGCGCCAGCAGCGCAGACAGGGGGGCCTACGAGCAGTACTTC; cdr3_aa: CASSADRGAYEQYF
d_call: .; v_call: TRBV6-5; j_call: TRBJ2-2; clone_size: once; cdr3_nt: TGTGCCAGCAGCAACGGATACACCGGGGAGCTGTTTTTT; cdr3_aa: CASSNGYTGELFF
d_call: .; v_call: TRBV29-1; j_call: TRBJ2-7; clone_size: .; cdr3_nt: TGCAGCGTTGATTGGGGGAACCACGAGCAGTACTTC; cdr3_aa: CSVDWGNHEQYF
d_call: .; v_call: TRBV5-1; j_call: TRBJ1-2; clone_size: .; cdr3_nt: TGCGCCAGCAGCTTGGGCGGGTCCGGTCAGGCGTACGCGAACTATGGCTACACCTTC; cdr3_aa: CASSLGGSGQAYANYGYTF
d_call: .; v_call: TRBV19; j_call: TRBJ2-1; clone_size: .; cdr3_nt: TGTGCCAGTAGTATTTTTGTTGGGGGAAACGGGGGTGAGCAGTTCTTC; cdr3_aa: CASSIFVGGNGGEQFF
d_call: .; v_call: TRBV4-1; j_call: TRBJ2-1; clone_size: .; cdr3_nt: TGCGCCAGCAGCCAAGGGAGTTACAATGAGCAGTTCTTC; cdr3_aa: CASSQGSYNEQFF
d_call: .; v_call: TRBV6-5; j_call: TRBJ2-7; clone_size: .; cdr3_nt: TGTGCCAGCAGCCTCGGACAGCATTACGAGCAGTACTTC; cdr3_aa: CASSLGQHYEQYF
d_call: .; v_call: TRBV28; j_call: TRBJ2-7; clone_size: .; cdr3_nt: TGTGCCAGCAGCCCCGGACTACCATCCCAGTACTTC; cdr3_aa: CASSPGLPSQYF
d_call: TRBD1; v_call: TRBV6-5; j_call: TRBJ1-3; clone_size: .; cdr3_nt: TGTGCCAGCAGCGATGGGACAGCCTCTGGAAACACCATATATTTT; cdr3_aa: CASSDGTASGNTIYF
d_call: TRBD1; v_call: TRBV19; j_call: TRBJ1-6; clone_size: once; cdr3_nt: TGTGCCAGTAGTACAAGAACGGACAGGGGAAGGTCCTATAATTCACCCCTCCACTTT; cdr3_aa: CASSTRTDRGRSYNSPLHF
d_call: .; v_call: TRBV19; j_call: TRBJ1-5; clone_size: .; cdr3_nt: TGTGCCAGTAGTATTAGCCACAATCAGCCCCAGCATTTT; cdr3_aa: CASSISHNQPQHF
d_call: .; v_call: TRBV10-1; j_call: TRBJ2-3; clone_size: .; cdr3_nt: TGCGCCAGCAGTGAGATTCGTGCTCGGGATACGCAGTATTTT; cdr3_aa: CASSEIRARDTQYF
d_call: TRBD1; v_call: TRBV7-9; j_call: TRBJ1-2; clone_size: .; cdr3_nt: TGTGCCAGCAGCGGAGGGGACAGGGAAGTTGAGTATGGCTACACCTTC; cdr3_aa: CASSGGDREVEYGYTF
d_call: .; v_call: TRBV19; j_call: TRBJ2-5; clone_size: .; cdr3_nt: TGTGCCAGTAGTATAGGAGGTTTGGAGACCCAGTACTTC; cdr3_aa: CASSIGGLETQYF
d_call: .; v_call: TRBV28; j_call: TRBJ1-6; clone_size: .; cdr3_nt: TGTGCCAGCAGTGAACAGAGTACCTATAATTCACCCCTCCACTTT; cdr3_aa: CASSEQSTYNSPLHF
d_call: TRBD2; v_call: TRBV7-2; j_call: TRBJ2-1; clone_size: .; cdr3_nt: TGTGCCAGCAGCTCCCTAGCGGCCAAAAATGAGCAGTTCTTC; cdr3_aa: CASSSLAAKNEQFF
d_call: .; v_call: TRBV7-8; j_call: TRBJ2-7; clone_size: .; cdr3_nt: TGTGCCAGCAGCTTAGGGGCGGTAGGCCTTTCACAAGAGCAGTACTTC; cdr3_aa: CASSLGAVGLSQEQYF
d_call: TRBD2; v_call: TRBV2; j_call: TRBJ2-2; clone_size: .; cdr3_nt: TGTGCCAGCAAGACTAGCGGAAACACCGGGGAGCTGTTTTTT; cdr3_aa: CASKTSGNTGELFF
d_call: TRBD1; v_call: TRBV19; j_call: TRBJ1-3; clone_size: .; cdr3_nt: TGTGCCACTCATCAGGGGGGAGAAGCGGGAAACACCATATATTTT; cdr3_aa: CATHQGGEAGNTIYF
d_call: TRBD1; v_call: TRBV5-1; j_call: TRBJ2-3; clone_size: .; cdr3_nt: TGCGCCAGCAGGGAGGGGACAGGGGCCACAGATACGCAGTATTTT; cdr3_aa: CASREGTGATDTQYF
d_call: .; v_call: TRBV9; j_call: TRBJ2-2; clone_size: once; cdr3_nt: TGTGCCAGCAGCGATTTCGGGGAGGTCACCGGGGAGCTGTTTTTT; cdr3_aa: CASSDFGEVTGELFF
d_call: TRBD2; v_call: TRBV5-1; j_call: TRBJ2-1; clone_size: .; cdr3_nt: TGCGCCAGCAGCGGGGGACTAGCTCAGAATGAGCAGTTCTTC; cdr3_aa: CASSGGLAQNEQFF
d_call: .; v_call: TRBV11-2; j_call: TRBJ1-6; clone_size: .; cdr3_nt: TGTGCCAGCAGAAGGAGAAGGGACGGATCACCCCTCCACTTT; cdr3_aa: CASRRRRDGSPLHF
d_call: TRBD1; v_call: TRBV27; j_call: TRBJ1-5; clone_size: few; cdr3_nt: TGTGCCAGCAGTTACGATCGGACAGGGAATCAGCCCCAGCATTTT; cdr3_aa: CASSYDRTGNQPQHF
d_call: TRBD1; v_call: TRBV28; j_call: TRBJ2-2; clone_size: .; cdr3_nt: TGTGCCAGCCACCCGGGACAGGGGATCACCGGGGAGCTGTTTTTT; cdr3_aa: CASHPGQGITGELFF
d_call: .; v_call: TRBV7-6; j_call: TRBJ2-1; clone_size: .; cdr3_nt: TGTGCCAGCAGCTTCCCAGGGAGCCCCTACAATGAGCAGTTCTTC; cdr3_aa: CASSFPGSPYNEQFF
d_call: .; v_call: TRBV27; j_call: TRBJ2-7; clone_size: .; cdr3_nt: TGTGCCAGCAGTTTAAAACAGGGCTCCTACGAGCAGTACTTC; cdr3_aa: CASSLKQGSYEQYF
d_call: .; v_call: TRBV5-1; j_call: TRBJ2-3; clone_size: .; cdr3_nt: TGCGCCAGCAGCCCTCTAGCGGACAGGGTCGCAGATACGCAGTATTTT; cdr3_aa: CASSPLADRVADTQYF
d_call: TRBD1; v_call: TRBV6-5; j_call: TRBJ1-5; clone_size: .; cdr3_nt: TGTGCCAGCGGACGGGGACAGGGGCGAAATCAGCCCCAGCATTTT; cdr3_aa: CASGRGQGRNQPQHF
d_call: .; v_call: TRBV6-6; j_call: TRBJ1-2; clone_size: .; cdr3_nt: TGTGCCGCGACAGTTGAGCCGAGCTATGGCTACACCTTC; cdr3_aa: CAATVEPSYGYTF
d_call: TRBD2; v_call: TRBV7-8; j_call: TRBJ2-7; clone_size: .; cdr3_nt: TGTGCCAGCAGCTTGGGGACTAGCAACGAGCAGTACTTC; cdr3_aa: CASSLGTSNEQYF
d_call: .; v_call: TRBV6-6; j_call: TRBJ1-1; clone_size: .; cdr3_nt: TGTGCCAGCAACCCCACTTGGAGCACTGAAGCTTTCTTT; cdr3_aa: CASNPTWSTEAFF
d_call: .; v_call: TRBV5-1; j_call: TRBJ2-2; clone_size: .; cdr3_nt: TGCGCCAGCAGCTTGGCCGTGGGCGCCGGGGAGCTGTTTTTT; cdr3_aa: CASSLAVGAGELFF
d_call: .; v_call: TRBV9; j_call: TRBJ2-3; clone_size: .; cdr3_nt: TGTGCCAGCAGCGTAGCTACGGCAGATACGCAGTATTTT; cdr3_aa: CASSVATADTQYF
d_call: .; v_call: TRBV28; j_call: TRBJ1-2; clone_size: .; cdr3_nt: TGTGCCAGCCAGGACAGCCAGCCCGACTATGGCTACACCTTC; cdr3_aa: CASQDSQPDYGYTF
d_call: .; v_call: TRBV10-3; j_call: TRBJ2-5; clone_size: .; cdr3_nt: TGTGCCATCAGTGAGGCAGGGGAGACCCAGTACTTC; cdr3_aa: CAISEAGETQYF
d_call: .; v_call: TRBV28; j_call: TRBJ1-6; clone_size: .; cdr3_nt: TGTGCCAGCAACCCTCGGGGAAACTCCTATAATTCACCCCTCCACTTT; cdr3_aa: CASNPRGNSYNSPLHF
d_call: .; v_call: TRBV2; j_call: TRBJ2-2; clone_size: once; cdr3_nt: TGTGCCAGCAGTGACGGGGAGCTGTTTTTT; cdr3_aa: CASSDGELFF
d_call: .; v_call: TRBV20-1; j_call: TRBJ2-5; clone_size: .; cdr3_nt: TGCAGTGCTAGACGAGAGACCCAGTACTTC; cdr3_aa: CSARRETQYF
d_call: TRBD1; v_call: TRBV23-1; j_call: TRBJ2-7; clone_size: .; cdr3_nt: TGCGCCAGCAACAACAAGGGACAGGGTCCCTACGAGCAGTACTTC; cdr3_aa: CASNNKGQGPYEQYF
d_call: TRBD2; v_call: TRBV4-1; j_call: TRBJ2-5; clone_size: .; cdr3_nt: TGCGCCAGCAGCCAAGTAGGCCTAGCGGGGGTTCAAGAGACCCAGTACTTC; cdr3_aa: CASSQVGLAGVQETQYF
d_call: .; v_call: TRBV27; j_call: TRBJ2-5; clone_size: .; cdr3_nt: TGTGCCAGCAGTCCCCGGAGGGGTGGCGAGACCCAGTACTTC; cdr3_aa: CASSPRRGGETQYF
d_call: .; v_call: TRBV11-2; j_call: TRBJ2-7; clone_size: .; cdr3_nt: TGTGCCAGCAGCTTAGATAGGGGAGGCGAGCAGTACTTC; cdr3_aa: CASSLDRGGEQYF
d_call: TRBD1; v_call: TRBV7-2; j_call: TRBJ2-7; clone_size: .; cdr3_nt: TGTGCCAGCAGCTTACGAGTCGGGACAGGGACCTACGAGCAGTACTTC; cdr3_aa: CASSLRVGTGTYEQYF
d_call: .; v_call: TRBV5-1; j_call: TRBJ2-3; clone_size: once; cdr3_nt: TGCGCCAGCAGCTTTGGAGCGGGCAAGACAGATACGCAGTATTTT; cdr3_aa: CASSFGAGKTDTQYF